These T cell receptor beta chains were read from a single sample in a study of human T cells and chemical hapten exposure. TCRdb reprocessed the RACE reads with MiXCR, giving one entry per CDR3 protein. The sample has over 300,000 distinct CDR3 sequences; 5% to 6.5% are singletons. This specimen consisted of whole blood, obtained in connection with sensitization to the hapten diphenylcyclopropenone (DPC). The receptors come from a woman aged 45-59 years with alopecia areata. Some clones in this sample may be carry-over from other donors' samples. Each CDR3 is given with its conserved first and last residue. Fields, in order: V gene, clone size, D gene, J gene, CDR3 protein, CDR3 DNA. A D gene is named only where the DNA matches it firmly. The size entry is marked missing in some rows and otherwise reads once, few, many or a size class.

V: TRBV30; size: .; D: .; J: TRBJ1-1; CDR3: CARRGMNTEAFF; DNA: TGTGCTCGGAGGGGAATGAACACTGAAGCTTTCTTT
V: TRBV7-2; size: .; D: .; J: TRBJ2-1; CDR3: CASSLGTAFNEQFF; DNA: TGTGCCAGCAGCTTAGGGACTGCCTTCAATGAGCAGTTCTTC
V: TRBV10-3; size: .; D: TRBD1; J: TRBJ2-7; CDR3: CAISGSGTGLHEQYF; DNA: TGTGCCATCAGTGGCAGCGGGACAGGGCTGCACGAGCAGTACTTC
V: TRBV6-5; size: few; D: .; J: TRBJ1-6; CDR3: CASSYGRDNSPLHF; DNA: TGTGCCAGCAGTTACGGCAGAGATAATTCACCCCTCCACTTT
V: TRBV11-2; size: many; D: .; J: TRBJ2-2; CDR3: CASSWLVGELFF; DNA: TGTGCCAGCAGCTGGTTGGTCGGGGAGCTGTTTTTT
V: TRBV7-8; size: few; D: TRBD1; J: TRBJ1-6; CDR3: CASSLVGTGGSPLHF; DNA: TGTGCCAGCAGCTTAGTAGGGACAGGAGGATCACCCCTCCACTTT
V: TRBV5-4; size: many; D: .; J: TRBJ2-2; CDR3: CASRRALNTGELFF; DNA: TGTGCCAGCCGACGGGCGCTGAACACCGGGGAGCTGTTTTTT
V: TRBV27; size: .; D: TRBD2; J: TRBJ2-7; CDR3: CASGERESAYEQYF; DNA: TGTGCCAGTGGGGAGCGGGAGAGTGCCTACGAGCAGTACTTC
V: TRBV5-6; size: few; D: .; J: TRBJ1-6; CDR3: CASSSESSYNSPLHF; DNA: TGTGCCAGCAGCTCAGAGAGCTCCTATAATTCACCCCTCCACTTT
V: TRBV10-3; size: .; D: .; J: TRBJ1-6; CDR3: CAISGDGRSNNSPLHF; DNA: TGTGCCATCAGTGGCGATGGACGGAGTAATAATTCACCCCTCCACTTT
V: TRBV27; size: few; D: TRBD2; J: TRBJ2-1; CDR3: CASSRPGLAYNEQFF; DNA: TGTGCCAGCAGTCGGCCGGGACTAGCCTACAATGAGCAGTTCTTC
V: TRBV7-2; size: many; D: TRBD2; J: TRBJ2-5; CDR3: CASSSYTSGIETQYF; DNA: TGTGCCAGCAGTTCCTACACTAGCGGGATAGAGACCCAGTACTTC
V: TRBV20-1; size: many; D: TRBD1; J: TRBJ1-2; CDR3: CRGQTGAYGYTF; DNA: TGCAGGGGACAGACTGGGGCCTATGGCTACACCTTC
V: TRBV18; size: few; D: TRBD1; J: TRBJ1-5; CDR3: CASSPSRTGGNQPQHF; DNA: TGTGCCAGCTCACCATCCCGGACAGGGGGCAATCAGCCCCAGCATTTT
V: TRBV28; size: many; D: .; J: TRBJ1-6; CDR3: CASTSQRGPLHF; DNA: TGTGCCAGCACCTCGCAGAGGGGGCCCCTCCACTTT
V: TRBV12-3/TRBV12-4; size: .; D: TRBD2; J: TRBJ2-7; CDR3: CASSFSLAGGYEQYF; DNA: TGTGCCAGCAGTTTCTCGCTAGCGGGGGGATACGAGCAGTACTTC
V: TRBV9; size: many; D: TRBD2; J: TRBJ2-5; CDR3: CASSVDLRGRGETQYF; DNA: TGTGCCAGCAGCGTAGATCTTCGCGGGAGAGGGGAGACCCAGTACTTC
V: TRBV5-5; size: many; D: .; J: TRBJ1-1; CDR3: CASSYVPTTEAFF; DNA: TGTGCCAGCAGTTACGTCCCGACCACTGAAGCTTTCTTT
V: TRBV6-2/TRBV6-3; size: few; D: TRBD1; J: TRBJ1-1; CDR3: CASKLLSGTANTEAFF; DNA: TGTGCCAGCAAATTACTTTCCGGGACAGCGAACACTGAAGCTTTCTTT
V: TRBV5-4; size: many; D: TRBD2; J: TRBJ2-1; CDR3: CASSLAVLAGGRSYNEQFF; DNA: TGTGCCAGCAGCTTGGCCGTACTAGCGGGGGGTCGCTCCTACAATGAGCAGTTCTTC